Listed here are 7 T cell receptor beta chains from one sample, sequenced in a study of CD8+ T cells in alopecia areata. Treatment of the sample: oral pan-JAK inhibitor, 5-10 mg twice daily. TCR sequencing used cDNA made by reverse transcription of extracted RNA. This table comes from immunoSEQ multiplex PCR, and its TCRdb copy is limited to in-frame clones, with some not included. This table holds some 200,000 clones, around 43% found once. Specimen: CD4+ T cells sorted from blood, collected around week 36, from a patient treated with tofacitinib. These receptors were collected from a human donor with alopecia areata.

The V and J genes are TRBV6-1 and TRBJ1-1; the D gene is possibly TRBD1 (5 bases). The CDR3 is 13 amino acids. V was cut by 7 bases and J by 2 bases, with 11 bases left in between. CDR1 is MNHNS and CDR2 is SASEGT in the germline V gene. The CDR3 reads CASTPQGNTEAFF. The CDR3 nucleotides read TGTGCCAGCACACCCCAGGGTAACACTGAAGCTTTCTTT.

The V call is TRBV5-1, the J call TRBJ2-7, with D unresolved. Deletions cut 4 bases from V and 4 bases from J, with 15 bases between. This CDR3 has 14 amino acids. Per the germline V gene, CDR1 is SGHRS and CDR2 is YFSETQ. The CDR3 loop reads CASSPADVYYEQYF. In DNA form, the CDR3 reads TGCGCCAGCAGCCCCGCGGACGTCTATTACGAGCAGTACTTC.

This clone was counted between two and nine times. The rearrangement links TRBV29-1 to TRBJ1-1; D gene unclear. Trimming stripped 3 bases from V and 2 bases from J, with 10 bases between. This CDR3 is 13 amino acids long. Germline loops: CDR1 SQVTM, CDR2 ANQGSEA. The CDR3 sequence: CSVDEGINTEAFF. In DNA, the CDR3 is TGCAGCGTTGATGAGGGAATCAACACTGAAGCTTTCTTT.

This rearrangement joins TRBV25-1 to TRBJ1-1; D is unresolved. The CDR3 totals 14 residues. Germline CDR1 and CDR2: MGHDK and SYGVNS. V was trimmed by 5 bases and J by 2 bases, leaving 12 bases between them. The CDR3 is CASSPSWGNTEAFF. The DNA for the CDR3 is TGTGCCAGCAGTCCCTCTTGGGGTAACACTGAAGCTTTCTTT.

The rearrangement links TRBV5-1 to TRBJ1-2; weak D call: TRBD1 (5 bases). Between the trimmed V and J ends, which lost 4 bases and 2 bases, there was a span of 9 bases. The V gene's germline CDR1 is SGHRS and CDR2 YFSETQ. The CDR3 has 13 residues. Written as DNA, the CDR3 is TGCGCCAGCAGCGACCGGGACAACTATGGCTACACCTTC. Translated: CASSDRDNYGYTF. The entire variable domain, with the rest obtained from reference TRBV5-1 and TRBJ1-2, is as follows: KAGVTQTPRYLIKTRGQQVTLSCSPISGHRSVSWYQQTPGQGLQFLFEYFSETQRNKGNFPGRFSGRQFSNSRSEMNVSTLELGDSALYLCASSDRDNYGYTFGSGTRLTVV.

This chain uses TRBV7-2 with TRBJ2-7; D gene unclear. Trimming removed 5 bases at V and 3 bases at J, with 5 bases between. The CDR3 sequence is 11 residues long. Germline V CDR1 and CDR2: SGHTA, FQGNSA. CDR3 coding DNA: TGTGCCAGCAGCCCGGGCTACGAGCAGTACTTC. It is translated as CASSPGYEQYF.

This clone appeared a few times. V usage is TRBV10-2 and J usage is TRBJ2-7; D remains unclear. V was pared by 8 bases and J by 0 bases, with 8 bases between. Germline V gene data show CDR1 as WSHSY and CDR2 as SAAADI. The CDR3 is made up of 12 amino acids. The CDR3 spells CASCQSSYEQYF. As DNA, the CDR3 is TGCGCCAGCTGCCAGAGCTCCTACGAGCAGTACTTC.